These 20 T cell receptor beta chains originate from one sample sequenced in a study of cytomegalovirus exposure and HLA in healthy donors. It was with 60 Vbeta and 13 Jbeta primers that the PCR ran. Libraries were prepared by immunoSEQ multiplex PCR; TCRdb keeps only in-frame clonotypes and omits some of them. Among 85,000 to 100,000 clones listed, around 82% were seen once. Sequencing was carried out using PBMCs. The receptor source for this set is a man aged 40-55 years in good health and CMV-seronegative.

The rearrangement links TRBV6-5 to TRBJ2-7, with TRBD1 matching over 10 bases. Per the germline V gene, CDR1 is MNHEY and CDR2 is SVGAGI. V was pared by 7 bases and J by 4 bases, with 4 bases of the junction left unmatched. The CDR3 runs to 13 residues. The CDR3 is CASNRQGAYEQYF. The CDR3 nucleotides read TGTGCCAGCAATCGACAGGGGGCATACGAGCAGTACTTC.

V and J are TRBV5-4 and TRBJ2-7; 15 nucleotides match TRBD2. J lost 3 bases, V lost 4 bases, and 5 bases had no gene match. The CDR3 loop spans 16 amino acids. Germline V gene lookup returns CDR1 SGHNT and CDR2 YYREEE (reference sequence). The CDR3 loop reads CASSGGLAGGGYEQYF. The CDR3 DNA reads as TGTGCCAGCAGCGGGGGACTAGCGGGAGGTGGCTACGAGCAGTACTTC.

Concerning this clone itself: The junction departs from the called germline gene at one end, perhaps through a read error. The same CDR3 also results from other DNA sequences found in this sample. V is TRBV5-1 and J is TRBJ2-1; maybe TRBD1 (5 bases). The CDR3 has 16 amino acids. The germline CDR1 and CDR2 sequences are SGHRS and YFSETQ. The CDR3 bases are TGCGCCAGCAGCTCCCCAGACAGATTAGTTGGGAATGAACAGTTCTTC. Its translation is CASSSPDRLVGNEQFF. The complete variable domain, with remaining parts taken from reference TRBV5-1 and TRBJ2-1, reads KAGVTQTPRYLIKTRGQQVTLSCSPISGHRSVSWYQQTPGQGLQFLFEYFSETQRNKGNFPGRFSGRQFSNSRSEMNVSTLELGDSALYLCASSSPDRLVGNEQFFGPGTRLTVL.

The chain links TRBV7-6 to TRBJ2-3, with 11 bases that match TRBD1. The ends lost 4 bases at V and 2 bases at J; junction bases unmatched: 8. This CDR3 comprises 17 residues. In germline, CDR1 is SGHVS, CDR2 FNYEAQ. CDR3 region: CASSSLRTGGITDTQYF. The CDR3 DNA is TGTGCCAGCAGCTCCCTCCGGACAGGGGGCATCACAGATACGCAGTATTTT.

The chain employs TRBV6-4 and TRBJ1-6; no clear D. The length of the CDR3 is 15 residues. V lost 2 bases to trimming and J lost 9 bases, with 14 bases between them. Germline assignment: CDR1 MRHNA and CDR2 SNTAGT. The CDR3: CASSDGFMGRSPLHF. The CDR3 region has the DNA TGTGCCAGCAGTGACGGTTTTATGGGCCGTTCACCCCTCCACTTT.

The J gene is TRBJ2-7, the V gene TRBV15; D possibly corresponds to TRBD2 (6 bases). Trimming shortened V by 6 bases and J by 7 bases, and 16 bases separated the two germline ends. Germline lookup yields CDR1 LNHNV and CDR2 YYDKDF (reference sequence). The CDR3 has 13 amino acids. CDR3 region: CATSNRGGGEQYF. The CDR3 bases are TGTGCCACCAGTAACCGGGGTGGAGGGGAGCAGTACTTC.

The rearrangement uses TRBV7-9 and TRBJ2-7, with TRBD1 matching 12 bases. CDR3 size: 15 residues. CDR1 is SEHNR, CDR2 FQNEAQ, per germline (reference sequence). After removal of 1 base from V and 5 bases from J, the junction contained 3 bases not matched to a gene. In DNA, the CDR3 is TGTGCCAGCAGCTTAGTTGGGACAGGGGGCGACGAGCAGTACTTC. Protein product: CASSLVGTGGDEQYF.

The V and J genes are TRBV10-1 and TRBJ2-7; D is possibly TRBD2 (6 bases). Deletions cut 4 bases from V and 2 bases from J, with 9 bases between. Per germline, CDR1 WNHNN and CDR2 SYGVQD (reference sequence). The CDR3 length is 13 residues. The CDR3 DNA sequence: TGCGCCAGCAGTGTAGGACTACCCTACGAGCAGTACTTC. Translating it yields CASSVGLPYEQYF.

This chain joins TRBV5-1 and TRBJ2-7; 8 bases align to TRBD1. Germline V CDR1 and CDR2: SGHRS, YFSETQ. The CDR3 has 14 residues. V shed 2 bases and J 1 base; nucleotides not matched to a gene: 2. CDR3 in amino acids: CASSFDRGSYEQYF. The CDR3 coding sequence is TGCGCCAGCAGCTTTGACAGGGGATCCTACGAGCAGTACTTC.

The chain joins TRBV7-2 to TRBJ2-7; a weak D match, TRBD2 (7 bases). The CDR3 runs to 14 residues. Germline V gene sequence: CDR1 SGHTA, CDR2 FQGNSA. The ends were cut back, 4 bases at V and 2 bases at J, with 12 bases in the middle. CDR3 coding DNA: TGTGCCAGCAGCTCGAGGGAGGGGGCCTACGAGCAGTACTTC. This gives the protein CASSSREGAYEQYF. The full variable domain, its missing parts supplied by reference TRBV7-2 and TRBJ2-7, is GAGVSQSPSNKVTEKGKDVELRCDPISGHTALYWYRQSLGQGLEFLIYFQGNSAPDKSGLPSDRFSAERTGGSVSTLTIQRTQQEDSAVYLCASSSREGAYEQYFGPGTRLTVT.

The chain uses TRBV5-6 and TRBJ1-5; D ambiguous. Germline CDR1 is SGHDT and CDR2 is YYEEEE. Trimming cost V 0 bases and J 7 bases, with 8 bases left between them. The CDR3 sequence is 13 residues long. CDR3 region: CASSLEQKQPQHF. Written as DNA, the CDR3 is TGTGCCAGCAGCTTGGAACAGAAACAGCCCCAGCATTTT.

J is TRBJ2-3 and V is TRBV30, with TRBD2 as a possible D gene (9 bases). With 3 bases removed from V and 6 bases from J, the gap between germline ends came to 25 bases. This CDR3 comprises 17 residues. The germline V gene has CDR1 GTSNPN and CDR2 SVGIG (reference sequence). The CDR3 nucleotides read TGTGCCTGGAGCAGGGGGCGGGGGGGCATTGGGGGGGATACGCAGTATTTT. Its translation is CAWSRGRGGIGGDTQYF.

V and J are TRBV2 and TRBJ2-7; TRBD1 matches 9 bases. The CDR3 is 12 residues long. V lost 10 bases to trimming and J lost 3 bases; unmatched junction nucleotides: 4. The V gene's germline CDR1 is SNHLY and CDR2 FYNNEI. CDR3 sequence reads: CATRTGDYEQYF. The CDR3 nucleotides read TGTGCCACCAGGACAGGGGACTACGAGCAGTACTTC.

V gene TRBV19 combines with J gene TRBJ2-3; 9 bases map to TRBD2. The V segment lost 3 bases and the J segment 8 bases; nucleotides outside the gene matches: 12. Per germline, CDR1 LNHDA and CDR2 SQIVND (reference sequence). The CDR3 contains 16 residues. The DNA of the CDR3 is TGTGCCAGTAGTATTATCCTAGCGGGGTTTGGTGGTACGCAGTATTTT. It specifies CASSIILAGFGGTQYF.

The chain uses TRBV19 and TRBJ1-5; TRBD1 matches at 11 bases. The CDR3 is 24 residues long. V lost 4 bases and J lost 0; bases outside the gene matches: 26. Germline CDR1 reads LNHDA; CDR2 reads SQIVND (reference sequence). The CDR3 DNA follows: TGTGCCAGTAGTACCCTATTTCGGACAGGGGGCGCGGGGGGTCGGGGATATAGCAATCAGCCCCAGCATTTT. It yields the protein CASSTLFRTGGAGGRGYSNQPQHF. Variable domain in full (rest from reference TRBV19 and TRBJ1-5): DGGITQSPKYLFRKEGQNVTLSCEQNLNHDAMYWYRQDPGQGLRLIYYSQIVNDFQKGDIAEGYSVSREKKESFPLTVTSAQKNPTAFYLCASSTLFRTGGAGGRGYSNQPQHFGDGTRLSIL.

V usage is TRBV5-1 and J usage is TRBJ2-3, with 7 bases that match TRBD1. The CDR3 extends over 15 amino acids. V lost 1 base to trimming and J lost 2 bases; unmatched junction nucleotides: 4. Germline CDR1 reads SGHRS; CDR2 reads YFSETQ. The CDR3 loop reads CASSLLTGPTDTQYF. The CDR3 region has the DNA TGCGCCAGCAGCTTGCTGACAGGGCCCACAGATACGCAGTATTTT.

V and J are TRBV5-4 and TRBJ2-3, with D possibly matching TRBD1 (6 bases). CDR1 and CDR2 (germline): SGHNT, YYREEE (reference sequence). This CDR3 is 16 amino acids long. The V gene lost 0 bases and the J gene lost 1 base, with 12 bases spanning the gap. The CDR3 DNA sequence: TGTGCCAGCAGCTTGGGGGGGCTCGGTGGCACAGATACGCAGTATTTT. The encoded protein is CASSLGGLGGTDTQYF. Supplemented by reference TRBV5-4 and TRBJ2-3, the full variable domain reads ETGVTQSPTHLIKTRGQQVTLRCSSQSGHNTVSWYQQALGQGPQFIFQYYREEENGRGNFPPRFSGLQFPNYSSELNVNALELDDSALYLCASSLGGLGGTDTQYFGPGTRLTVL.

The chain carries TRBV5-4 and TRBJ2-7, with 8 bases matching TRBD2. The CDR3 has 13 residues. Losses at the gene ends were 4 bases for V and 2 bases for J; bases not matched to a gene: 2. Germline V gives CDR1 SGHNT, CDR2 YYREEE (reference sequence). The DNA of the CDR3 is TGTGCCAGCAGCCTAGCGGGCACCTACGAGCAGTACTTC. Translation gives CASSLAGTYEQYF.

The genes are TRBV12-1 and TRBJ2-1; the table's D call TRBD1 went unverified against the DNA. TRBV12-1 is designated a pseudogene. This CDR3 region has 17 residues. CDR3 amino acids: CASSFDPWDRGSNEQFF. CDR3 DNA sequence: TGTGCCAGCAGCTTTGATCCGTGGGACAGGGGAAGCAATGAGCAGTTCTTC.

The chain carries TRBV5-1 and TRBJ1-3, with D hard to call. Germline V gene sequence: CDR1 SGHRS, CDR2 YFSETQ. The CDR3 loop spans 16 amino acids. V lost 0 bases, J lost 0 bases, and 10 bases lay in between. In nucleotides, the CDR3 is TGCGCCAGCAGCTTGGCCAAGATGAGCTCTGGAAACACCATATATTTT. This encodes CASSLAKMSSGNTIYF.